These 6 T cell receptor beta chains share one sample of origin, sequenced in a study of neurological immune-mediated disorders. In TCRdb, the 5' RACE reads were re-called with MiXCR into one record per CDR3 protein. This sample has approximately 130,000 distinct CDR3 sequences, with roughly 3.2% found just once. Material: PBMCs. The source of these receptors is a woman in her thirties with multiple sclerosis.

This clonotype was recorded a few times. The chain has TRBV20-1 and TRBJ2-3; 11 bases agree with TRBD2. Looked up from germline, CDR1 is DFQATT and CDR2 is SNEGSKA (reference sequence). CDR3 length: 16 amino acids. After removal of 0 bases from V and 5 bases from J, the junction contained 7 bases not matched to a gene. CDR3 coding DNA: TGCAGTGCTAGAGATACCCTAGCGGGGGGAGTAGATACGCAGTATTTT. Its translation: CSARDTLAGGVDTQYF.

This clonotype was recorded many times. The J gene is TRBJ2-1, the V gene TRBV5-1; D is uncertain. Trimming pared 0 bases from V and 9 bases from J, leaving 10 bases between. Looked up from germline, CDR1 is SGHRS and CDR2 is YFSETQ. The CDR3 runs 13 residues. The CDR3 region is CASSLGPVSEQFF. CDR3 sequence (DNA): TGCGCCAGCAGCTTGGGCCCGGTTTCTGAGCAGTTCTTC.

This clonotype was recorded many times. J is TRBJ2-6 and V is TRBV12-3 or TRBV12-4; D is ambiguous. This CDR3 is built from 14 residues. Between the trimmed V and J ends, which lost 7 bases and 0 bases, there was a span of 7 bases. The CDR3 here is CASILSSGANVLTF. The CDR3 coding sequence is TGTGCCAGCATACTGTCCTCTGGGGCCAACGTCCTGACTTTC.

This clonotype has ten or more counts. This sequence joins TRBV12-3 or TRBV12-4 and TRBJ2-1; 11 bases are a match to TRBD2. The CDR3 has 15 residues. The V and J ends lost 5 bases and 9 bases, in that order; junction bases with no gene match: 9. The CDR3 loop reads CASSITSGRAGEQFF. The CDR3, as DNA: TGTGCCAGCAGTATAACTAGCGGGAGAGCCGGTGAGCAGTTCTTC.

This clonotype was observed at least ten times. The CDR3 loop reads CSARVIGDFVEQYF. The CDR3 bases are TGCAGTGCTAGGGTAATAGGGGATTTTGTAGAGCAGTACTTC. The V call is TRBV20-1, the J call TRBJ2-7, with a weak D call TRBD1 (5 bases). Germline loops: CDR1 DFQATT, CDR2 SNEGSKA (reference sequence). The CDR3 sequence is 14 residues long. V gave up 3 bases and J gave up 7 bases, with 19 bases separating them.

Comments on this clonotype: A read error may account for a junction end that differs from germline. The V gene is TRBV7-8, the J gene TRBJ1-3, with TRBD1 as a possible D gene (5 bases). There are 14 residues in the CDR3. Germline loops: CDR1 SGHVS, CDR2 FQNEAQ. The DNA of the CDR3 is TGTGCCAGCAGCCAGAGGGGCTCTGGAAACATCATATATTTT. This gives the protein CASSQRGSGNIIYF.